This T cell receptor beta chain was sequenced during a study of shared clonotypes between healthy human individuals. The method was immunoSEQ multiplex PCR; TCRdb's version includes in-frame clones alone and lacks a portion of them. Here the sample spans over 150,000 clones, around 63% being singletons. This clone has just a few counts. Trimming removed 2 bases from V and 0 bases from J, with 22 bases in between. CDR3 length: 19 residues. Germline V lookup: CDR1 SGHDT, CDR2 YYEEEE. Sequencing was carried out using memory CD4+ T cells sorted from blood. This sample's subset: CD45RA-negative fraction. This receptor was identified in a man in his thirties or forties in good health. The V and J genes are TRBV5-6 and TRBJ2-3; D tentatively reads TRBD1 or TRBD2 (5 bases each). The CDR3 here is CASSFQFPGTQSSTDTQYF. CDR3 DNA: TGTGCCAGCAGCTTTCAATTCCCGGGGACCCAATCTAGCACAGATACGCAGTATTTT.